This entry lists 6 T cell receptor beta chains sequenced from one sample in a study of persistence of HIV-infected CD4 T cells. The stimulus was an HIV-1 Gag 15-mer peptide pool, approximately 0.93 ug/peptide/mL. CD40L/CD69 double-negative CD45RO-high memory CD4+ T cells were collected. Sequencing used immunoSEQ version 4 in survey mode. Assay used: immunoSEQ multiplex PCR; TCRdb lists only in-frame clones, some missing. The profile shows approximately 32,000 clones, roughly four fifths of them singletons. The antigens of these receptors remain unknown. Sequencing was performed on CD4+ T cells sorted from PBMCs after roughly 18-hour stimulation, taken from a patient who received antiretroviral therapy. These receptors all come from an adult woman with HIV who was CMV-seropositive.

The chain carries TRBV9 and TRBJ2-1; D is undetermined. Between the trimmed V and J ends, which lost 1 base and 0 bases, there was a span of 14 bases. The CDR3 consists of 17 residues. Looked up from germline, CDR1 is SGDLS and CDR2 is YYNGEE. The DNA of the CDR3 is TGTGCCAGCAGCGTATCTGGGTCCCTAAGCTCCTACAATGAGCAGTTCTTC. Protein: CASSVSGSLSSYNEQFF. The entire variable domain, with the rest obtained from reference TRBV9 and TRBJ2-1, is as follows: DSGVTQTPKHLITATGQRVTLRCSPRSGDLSVYWYQQSLDQGLQFLIQYYNGEERAKGNILERFSAQQFPDLHSELNLSSLELGDSALYFCASSVSGSLSSYNEQFFGPGTRLTVL.

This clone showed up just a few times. Here the CDR3 reads CASSLGRRGSGANVLTF. The CDR3, as DNA: TGTGCCAGCAGCTTAGGTCGGCGGGGATCTGGGGCCAACGTCCTGACTTTC. The genes are TRBV7-2 and TRBJ2-6; a weak D match, TRBD2 (6 bases). V was pared by 1 base and J by 1 base, with 11 bases between. This CDR3 has 17 residues. Germline CDR1 is SGHTA and CDR2 is FQGNSA.

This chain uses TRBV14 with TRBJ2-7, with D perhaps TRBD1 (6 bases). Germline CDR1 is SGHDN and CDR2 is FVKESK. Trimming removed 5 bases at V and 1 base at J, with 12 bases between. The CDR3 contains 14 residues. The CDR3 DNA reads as TGTGCCAGCAGCTCATCACAGGGTTCCTACGAGCAGTACTTC. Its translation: CASSSSQGSYEQYF.

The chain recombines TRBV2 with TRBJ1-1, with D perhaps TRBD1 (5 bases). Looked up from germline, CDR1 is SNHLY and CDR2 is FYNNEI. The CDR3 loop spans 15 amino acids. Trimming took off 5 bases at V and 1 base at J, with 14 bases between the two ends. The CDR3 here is CASSPIAGKNTEAFF. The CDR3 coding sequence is TGTGCCAGCAGTCCGATAGCAGGGAAGAACACTGAAGCTTTCTTT.

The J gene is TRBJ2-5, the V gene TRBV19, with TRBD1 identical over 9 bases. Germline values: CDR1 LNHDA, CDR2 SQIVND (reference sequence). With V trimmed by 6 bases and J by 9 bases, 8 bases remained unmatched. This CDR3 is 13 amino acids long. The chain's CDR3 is CASSLGQGGAQYF. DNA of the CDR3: TGTGCCAGTAGCCTGGGACAGGGAGGGGCCCAGTACTTC. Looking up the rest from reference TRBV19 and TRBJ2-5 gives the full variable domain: DGGITQSPKYLFRKEGQNVTLSCEQNLNHDAMYWYRQDPGQGLRLIYYSQIVNDFQKGDIAEGYSVSREKKESFPLTVTSAQKNPTAFYLCASSLGQGGAQYFGPGTRLLVL.

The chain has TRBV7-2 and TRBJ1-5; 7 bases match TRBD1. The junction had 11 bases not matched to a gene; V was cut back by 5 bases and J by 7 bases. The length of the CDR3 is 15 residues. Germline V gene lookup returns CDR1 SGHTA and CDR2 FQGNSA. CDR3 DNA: TGTGCCAGCAGCATCCGGGACAGCGGACGCCAGCCCCAGCATTTT. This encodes CASSIRDSGRQPQHF.